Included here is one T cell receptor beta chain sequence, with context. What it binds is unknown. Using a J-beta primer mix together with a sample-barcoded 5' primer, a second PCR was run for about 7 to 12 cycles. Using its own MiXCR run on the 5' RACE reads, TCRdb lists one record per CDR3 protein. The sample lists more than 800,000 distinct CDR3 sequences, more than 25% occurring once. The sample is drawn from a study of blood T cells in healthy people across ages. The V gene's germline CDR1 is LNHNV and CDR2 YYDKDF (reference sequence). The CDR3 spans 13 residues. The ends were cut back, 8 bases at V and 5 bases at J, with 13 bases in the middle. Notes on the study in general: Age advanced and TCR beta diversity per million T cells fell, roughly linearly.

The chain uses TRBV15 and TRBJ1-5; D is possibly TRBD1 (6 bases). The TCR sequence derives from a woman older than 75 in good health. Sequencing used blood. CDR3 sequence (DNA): TGTGCCACCGGCGAGGGGGGCCATCAGCCCCAGCATTTT. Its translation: CATGEGGHQPQHF. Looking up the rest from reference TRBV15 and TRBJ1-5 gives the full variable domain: DAMVIQNPRYQVTQFGKPVTLSCSQTLNHNVMYWYQQKSSQAPKLLFHYYDKDFNNEADTPDNFQSRRPNTSFCFLDIRSPGLGDTAMYLCATGEGGHQPQHFGDGTRLSIL.